This TCR beta chain was recovered during a study of blood T cell repertoires in COVID-19. Participant ages covered roughly 18 to 89 years across 24 US areas. Researchers sorted participants into cohorts using their self-reported clinical history. Germline V lookup: CDR1 GTSNPN, CDR2 SVGIG (reference sequence). The CDR3 is 13 amino acids. The V segment lost 4 bases and the J segment 4 bases; nucleotides outside the gene matches: 3. Original data processing: Estimated nucleated cell counts came from reference gene primer amplification. The table came from immunoSEQ multiplex PCR; TCRdb's copy has only in-frame clones and leaves some out. That table gives V, J and clone size, and the DNA gave D and trimming. The sample lists hundreds of thousands of clones, more than 70% seen once, with 2% to 2.5% in the top ten.

Material for sequencing was PBMCs or T cells enriched from blood (not recorded which). This chain connects TRBV30 to TRBJ2-2; TRBD1 matches 7 bases. This clonotype originated in a woman aged 50 to 60 who had recovered from COVID-19. The DNA for the CDR3 is TGTGCCTGGATGGACAGGTCCACCGGGGAGCTGTTTTTT. Protein product: CAWMDRSTGELFF.